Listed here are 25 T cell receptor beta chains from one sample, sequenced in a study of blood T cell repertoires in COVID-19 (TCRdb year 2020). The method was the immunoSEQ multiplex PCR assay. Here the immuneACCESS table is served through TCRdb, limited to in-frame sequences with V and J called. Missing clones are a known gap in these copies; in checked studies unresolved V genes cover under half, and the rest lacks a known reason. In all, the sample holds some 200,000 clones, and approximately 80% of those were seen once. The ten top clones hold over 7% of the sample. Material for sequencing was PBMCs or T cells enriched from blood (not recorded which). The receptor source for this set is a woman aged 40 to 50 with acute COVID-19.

The CDR3 loop reads CASSEGANTEAFF. CDR3 DNA sequence: TGTGCCAGCAGTGAGGGGGCGAACACTGAAGCTTTCTTT. The chain recombines TRBV6-4 with TRBJ1-1; a weak D match, TRBD1 (6 bases). Between the trimmed V and J ends, which lost 3 bases and 1 base, there was a span of 6 bases. Germline values: CDR1 MRHNA, CDR2 SNTAGT. The CDR3 runs to 13 residues.

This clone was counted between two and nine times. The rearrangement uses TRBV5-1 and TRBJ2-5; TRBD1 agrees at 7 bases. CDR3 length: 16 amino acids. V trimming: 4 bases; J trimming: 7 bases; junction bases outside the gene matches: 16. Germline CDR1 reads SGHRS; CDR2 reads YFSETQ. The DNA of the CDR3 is TGCGCCAGCAGCATTACAGGGGTCGGCCCAAAGAGGACCCAGTACTTC. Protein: CASSITGVGPKRTQYF.

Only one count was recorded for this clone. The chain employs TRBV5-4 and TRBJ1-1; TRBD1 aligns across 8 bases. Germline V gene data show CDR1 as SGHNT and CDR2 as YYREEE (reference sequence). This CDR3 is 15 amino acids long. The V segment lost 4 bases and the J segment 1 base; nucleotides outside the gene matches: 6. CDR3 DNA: TGTGCCAGCAGCAGCAATCAGGGGGCGAACACTGAAGCTTTCTTT. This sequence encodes CASSSNQGANTEAFF.

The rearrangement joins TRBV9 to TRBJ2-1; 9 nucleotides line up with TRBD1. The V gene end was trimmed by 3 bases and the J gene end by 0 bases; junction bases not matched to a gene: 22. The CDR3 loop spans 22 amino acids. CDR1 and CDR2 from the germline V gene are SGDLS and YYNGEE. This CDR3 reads CASSASLPGTGQLKGSYNEQFF. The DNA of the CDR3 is TGTGCCAGCAGCGCCTCTCTTCCCGGGACAGGGCAACTCAAGGGCTCCTACAATGAGCAGTTCTTC.

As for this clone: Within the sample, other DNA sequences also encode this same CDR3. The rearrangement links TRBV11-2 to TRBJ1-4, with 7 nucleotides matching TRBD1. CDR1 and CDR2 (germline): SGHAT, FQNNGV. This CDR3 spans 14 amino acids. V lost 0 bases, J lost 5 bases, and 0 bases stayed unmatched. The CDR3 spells CASSLDRGNEKLFF. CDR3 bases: TGTGCCAGCAGCTTAGACAGGGGGAATGAAAAACTGTTTTTT.

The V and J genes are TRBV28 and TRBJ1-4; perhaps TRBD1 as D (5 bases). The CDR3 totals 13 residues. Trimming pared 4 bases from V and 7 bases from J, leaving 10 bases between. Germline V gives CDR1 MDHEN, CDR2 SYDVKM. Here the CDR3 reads CASSWQGLEKLFF. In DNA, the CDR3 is TGTGCCAGCAGTTGGCAGGGCCTTGAAAAACTGTTTTTT.

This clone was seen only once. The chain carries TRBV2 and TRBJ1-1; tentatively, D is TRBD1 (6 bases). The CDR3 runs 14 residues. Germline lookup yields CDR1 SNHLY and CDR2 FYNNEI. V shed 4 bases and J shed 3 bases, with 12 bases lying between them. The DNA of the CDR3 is TGTGCCAGCAGTGTGCGGGGGCCGGACACTGAAGCTTTCTTT. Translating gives CASSVRGPDTEAFF. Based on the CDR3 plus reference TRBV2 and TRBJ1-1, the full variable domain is EPEVTQTPSHQVTQMGQEVILRCVPISNHLYFYWYRQILGQKVEFLVSFYNNEISEKSEIFDDQFSVERPDGSNFTLKIRSTKLEDSAMYFCASSVRGPDTEAFFGQGTRLTVV.

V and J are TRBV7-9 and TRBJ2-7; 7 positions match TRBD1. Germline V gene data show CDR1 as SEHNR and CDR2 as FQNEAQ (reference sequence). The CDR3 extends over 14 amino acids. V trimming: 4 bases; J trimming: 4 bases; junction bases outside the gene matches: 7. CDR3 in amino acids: CASSYGQEWYEQYF. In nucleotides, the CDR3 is TGTGCCAGCAGCTATGGACAGGAGTGGTACGAGCAGTACTTC.

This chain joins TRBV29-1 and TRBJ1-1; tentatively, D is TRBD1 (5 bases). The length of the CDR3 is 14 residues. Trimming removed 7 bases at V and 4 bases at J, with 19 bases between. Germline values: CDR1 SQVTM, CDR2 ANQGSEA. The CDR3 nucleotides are TGCAGCGAACGTTCTGGGGCGCCGGTCACTGAAGCTTTCTTT. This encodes CSERSGAPVTEAFF.

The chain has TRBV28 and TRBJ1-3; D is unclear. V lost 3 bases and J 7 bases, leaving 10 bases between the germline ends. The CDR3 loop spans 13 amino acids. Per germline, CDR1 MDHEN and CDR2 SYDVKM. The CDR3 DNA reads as TGTGCCAGCAGTTTCGGGGTGATGAACACCATATATTTT. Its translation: CASSFGVMNTIYF. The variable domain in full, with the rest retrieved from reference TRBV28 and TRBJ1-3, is DVKVTQSSRYLVKRTGEKVFLECVQDMDHENMFWYRQDPGLGLRLIYFSYDVKMKEKGDIPEGYSVSREKKERFSLILESASTNQTSMYLCASSFGVMNTIYFGEGSWLTVV.

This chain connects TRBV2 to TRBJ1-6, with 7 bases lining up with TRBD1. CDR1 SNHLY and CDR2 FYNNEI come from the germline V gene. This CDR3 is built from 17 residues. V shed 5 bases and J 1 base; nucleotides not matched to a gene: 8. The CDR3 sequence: CASSPRQGGSYNSPLHF. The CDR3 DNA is TGTGCCAGCAGTCCCCGACAGGGAGGATCCTATAATTCACCCCTCCACTTT.

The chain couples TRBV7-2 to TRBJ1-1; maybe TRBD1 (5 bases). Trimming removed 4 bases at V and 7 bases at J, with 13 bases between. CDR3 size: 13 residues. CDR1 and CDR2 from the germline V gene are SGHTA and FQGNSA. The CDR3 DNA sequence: TGTGCCAGCAGCTGGGCAGACAGTCGTGAAGCTTTCTTT. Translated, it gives CASSWADSREAFF.

The CDR3 coding sequence is TGTGCCAGCAGCGTAGGGGGACAGGGCTCCATGAACACTGAAGCTTTCTTT. Its translation is CASSVGGQGSMNTEAFF. The chain employs TRBV9 and TRBJ1-1; TRBD1 agrees at 9 bases. CDR1 and CDR2 from the germline V gene are SGDLS and YYNGEE. The J segment lost 0 bases and the V segment lost 0 bases, leaving 6 bases of the junction unmatched. The CDR3 length is 17 residues.

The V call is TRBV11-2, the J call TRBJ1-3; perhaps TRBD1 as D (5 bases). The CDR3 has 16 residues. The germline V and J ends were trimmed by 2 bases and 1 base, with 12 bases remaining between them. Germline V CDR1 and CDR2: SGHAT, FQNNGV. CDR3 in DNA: TGTGCCAGCAGCTTACGGGGGGTTGAATCTGGAAACACCATATATTTT. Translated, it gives CASSLRGVESGNTIYF.

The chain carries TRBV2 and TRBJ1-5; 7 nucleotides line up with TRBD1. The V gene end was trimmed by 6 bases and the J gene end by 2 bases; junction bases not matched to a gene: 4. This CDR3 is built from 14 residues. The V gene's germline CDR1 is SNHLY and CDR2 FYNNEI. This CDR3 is CASSAGTGNQPQHF. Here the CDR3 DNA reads TGTGCCAGCAGCGCTGGGACAGGCAATCAGCCCCAGCATTTT. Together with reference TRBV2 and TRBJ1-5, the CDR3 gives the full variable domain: EPEVTQTPSHQVTQMGQEVILRCVPISNHLYFYWYRQILGQKVEFLVSFYNNEISEKSEIFDDQFSVERPDGSNFTLKIRSTKLEDSAMYFCASSAGTGNQPQHFGDGTRLSIL.

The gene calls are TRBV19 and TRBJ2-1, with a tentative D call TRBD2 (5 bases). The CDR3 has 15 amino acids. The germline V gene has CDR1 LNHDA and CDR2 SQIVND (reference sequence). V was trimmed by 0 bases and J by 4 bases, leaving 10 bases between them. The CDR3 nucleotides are TGTGCCAGTAGTATAGATCTAGGACTGTACAATGAGCAGTTCTTC. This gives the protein CASSIDLGLYNEQFF.

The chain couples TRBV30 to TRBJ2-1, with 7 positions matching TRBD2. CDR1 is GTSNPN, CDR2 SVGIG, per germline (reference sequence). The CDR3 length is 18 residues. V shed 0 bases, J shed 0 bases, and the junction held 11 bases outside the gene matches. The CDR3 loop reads CAWSVVGWERGSYNEQFF. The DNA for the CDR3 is TGTGCCTGGAGTGTAGTTGGTTGGGAGCGGGGCTCCTACAATGAGCAGTTCTTC.

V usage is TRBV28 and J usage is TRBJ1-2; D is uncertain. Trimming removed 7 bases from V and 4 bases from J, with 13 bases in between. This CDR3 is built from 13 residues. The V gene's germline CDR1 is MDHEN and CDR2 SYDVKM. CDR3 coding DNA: TGTGCCAGCAAGGTTGGGCCGCGCTATGGCTACACCTTC. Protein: CASKVGPRYGYTF.

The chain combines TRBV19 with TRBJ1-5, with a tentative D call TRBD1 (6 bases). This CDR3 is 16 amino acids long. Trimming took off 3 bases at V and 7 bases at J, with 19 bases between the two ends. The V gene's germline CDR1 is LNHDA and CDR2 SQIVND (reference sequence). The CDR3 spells CASSIMANRASQPQHF. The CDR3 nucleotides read TGTGCCAGTAGTATTATGGCGAACAGGGCTTCCCAGCCCCAGCATTTT. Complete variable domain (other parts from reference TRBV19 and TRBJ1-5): DGGITQSPKYLFRKEGQNVTLSCEQNLNHDAMYWYRQDPGQGLRLIYYSQIVNDFQKGDIAEGYSVSREKKESFPLTVTSAQKNPTAFYLCASSIMANRASQPQHFGDGTRLSIL.

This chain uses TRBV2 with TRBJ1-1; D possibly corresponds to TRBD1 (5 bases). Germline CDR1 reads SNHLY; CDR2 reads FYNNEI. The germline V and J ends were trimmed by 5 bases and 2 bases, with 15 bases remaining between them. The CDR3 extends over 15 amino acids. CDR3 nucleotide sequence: TGTGCCAGCAGTTATCTCGGAGGGGTTAACACTGAAGCTTTCTTT. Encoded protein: CASSYLGGVNTEAFF.

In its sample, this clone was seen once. CDR3 sequence reads: CASSFRRVGSEAFF. Written as DNA, the CDR3 is TGTGCCAGCAGTTTCAGGAGGGTTGGCTCTGAAGCTTTCTTT. This chain links TRBV28 with TRBJ1-1; D is undetermined. Trimming cost V 3 bases and J 6 bases, with 14 bases left between them. This CDR3 spans 14 amino acids. Germline V CDR1 and CDR2: MDHEN, SYDVKM.

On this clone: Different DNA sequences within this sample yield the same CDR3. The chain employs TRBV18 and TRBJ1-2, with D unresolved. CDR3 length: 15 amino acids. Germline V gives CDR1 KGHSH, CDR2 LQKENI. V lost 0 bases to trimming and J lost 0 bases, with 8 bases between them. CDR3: CASSPPAGTNYGYTF. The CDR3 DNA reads TGTGCCAGCTCACCACCGGCGGGGACTAACTATGGCTACACCTTC.

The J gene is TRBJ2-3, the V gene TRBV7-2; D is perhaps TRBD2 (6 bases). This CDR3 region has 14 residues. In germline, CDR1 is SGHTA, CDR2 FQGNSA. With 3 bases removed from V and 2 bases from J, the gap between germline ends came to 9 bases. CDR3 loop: CASSLGLLTDTQYF. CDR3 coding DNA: TGTGCCAGCAGCTTGGGACTCCTCACAGATACGCAGTATTTT.

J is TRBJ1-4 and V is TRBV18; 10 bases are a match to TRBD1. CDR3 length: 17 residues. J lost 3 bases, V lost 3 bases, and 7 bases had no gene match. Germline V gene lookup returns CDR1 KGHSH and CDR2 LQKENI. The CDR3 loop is CASSPPDRGSANEKLFF. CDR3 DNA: TGTGCCAGCTCACCCCCGGACAGGGGGTCAGCTAATGAAAAACTGTTTTTT.

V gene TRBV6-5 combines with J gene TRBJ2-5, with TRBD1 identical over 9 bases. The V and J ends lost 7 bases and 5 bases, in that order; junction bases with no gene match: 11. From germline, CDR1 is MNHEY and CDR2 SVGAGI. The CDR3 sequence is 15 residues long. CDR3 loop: CASKIQGAGGETQYF. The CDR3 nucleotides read TGTGCCAGCAAGATACAGGGGGCTGGTGGCGAGACCCAGTACTTC.